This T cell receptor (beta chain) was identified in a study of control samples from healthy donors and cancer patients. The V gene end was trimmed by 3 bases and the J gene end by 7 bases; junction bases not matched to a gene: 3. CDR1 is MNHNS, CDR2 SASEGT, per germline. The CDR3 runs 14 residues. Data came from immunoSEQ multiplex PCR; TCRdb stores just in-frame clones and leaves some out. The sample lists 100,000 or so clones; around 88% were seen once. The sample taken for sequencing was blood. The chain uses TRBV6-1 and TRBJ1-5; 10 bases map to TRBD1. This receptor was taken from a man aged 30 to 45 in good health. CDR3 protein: CASSEGQGWQPQHF. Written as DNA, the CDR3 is TGTGCCAGCAGTGAGGGACAGGGGTGGCAGCCCCAGCATTTT.